This TCR beta chain was identified in a study of shared clonotypes between healthy human individuals. Assay: immunoSEQ multiplex PCR; the TCRdb copy retains only in-frame clones and omits some. This table has under 600,000 clones, 60% to 80% appearing once. Donors comprised only Caucasian adults living in Nashville, Tennessee. The V segment lost 0 bases and the J segment 4 bases; nucleotides outside the gene matches: 8. Germline assignment: CDR1 SGHDT and CDR2 YYEEEE. The CDR3 loop spans 16 amino acids. Sequencing was performed on PBMCs. This TCR was recovered from a woman between 35 and 50 years old in good health. Some clones in this sample may be carry-over from other donors' samples. The chain has TRBV5-6 and TRBJ2-5, with 8 bases fitting TRBD2. CDR3 amino acids: CASSLEREPVRETQYF. DNA of the CDR3: TGTGCCAGCAGCTTGGAGCGGGAGCCCGTTCGAGAGACCCAGTACTTC.